Below, 10 T cell receptor beta chains from the same sample are listed, as sequenced in a study of T cell responses to AZD1222 COVID-19 vaccine. Assay: immunoSEQ multiplex PCR; the TCRdb copy retains only in-frame clones and omits some. The table shows around 94,000 clones, with about 88% occurring only once. The material sequenced was peripheral blood, taken on day 0 of AZD1222 vaccination. Receptor source: an adult in good health.

The chain has TRBV27 and TRBJ1-1, with D unresolved. Per germline, CDR1 MNHEY and CDR2 SMNVEV (reference sequence). The CDR3 is 14 residues long. With 2 bases removed from V and 6 bases from J, the gap between germline ends came to 13 bases. CDR3 coding DNA: TGTGCCAGCAGTTTAGGCGCGGGAATCTCTGAAGCTTTCTTT. Translating gives CASSLGAGISEAFF.

The chain's CDR3 is CASSPPGSSTNEKLFF. The CDR3 DNA reads TGTGCCAGCTCACCACCAGGGTCGTCAACTAATGAAAAACTGTTTTTT. The chain links TRBV18 to TRBJ1-4; D is undetermined. Per the germline V gene, CDR1 is KGHSH and CDR2 is LQKENI. This CDR3 has 16 amino acids. V was pared by 0 bases and J by 0 bases, with 8 bases between.

This clone was observed once. This chain connects TRBV29-1 to TRBJ1-1; maybe TRBD1 (6 bases). Germline lookup yields CDR1 SQVTM and CDR2 ANQGSEA. The CDR3 is 13 amino acids. V shed 6 bases and J shed 1 base, with 12 bases lying between them. Written as DNA, the CDR3 is TGCAGCGTCGCCGGGACACGGAACACTGAAGCTTTCTTT. Residues: CSVAGTRNTEAFF.

V usage is TRBV6-5 and J usage is TRBJ2-7, with D unclear. The V and J ends lost 0 bases and 7 bases respectively, with 16 bases between them. Germline CDR1 and CDR2: MNHEY and SVGAGI. This CDR3 has 15 amino acids. The CDR3 loop reads CASSYSGIRFGEQYF. CDR3 in DNA: TGTGCCAGCAGTTACTCGGGTATCCGCTTCGGGGAGCAGTACTTC.

This chain uses TRBV6-7 with TRBJ2-1, with 9 bases matching TRBD1. TRBV6-7 counts as an open reading frame of uncertain function. With 2 bases clipped from V and 9 bases from J, the junction kept 17 bases outside the gene matches. The CDR3 covers 18 residues. The CDR3 nucleotides are TGTGCCAGCAGTTACACTCTACCCGGGACAGGGTATCGGGGTGAGCAGTTCTTC. It specifies CASSYTLPGTGYRGEQFF.

The chain recombines TRBV7-2 with TRBJ2-1; TRBD2 matches 9 bases. V lost 6 bases to trimming and J lost 9 bases; unmatched junction nucleotides: 15. CDR1 and CDR2 (germline): SGHTA, FQGNSA. The CDR3 spans 16 residues. CDR3 sequence (DNA): TGTGCCAGCAGGACGAGGGGACTAGCCGAAGGGACTGAGCAGTTCTTC. It codes for CASRTRGLAEGTEQFF.

The rearrangement links TRBV2 to TRBJ1-6; possible D gene TRBD1, 5 bases. CDR3 length: 14 residues. Germline loops: CDR1 SNHLY, CDR2 FYNNEI. Trimming removed 4 bases at V and 8 bases at J, with 12 bases between. Here the CDR3 DNA reads TGTGCCAGCAGTGTGGGGACGGTAGATTCACCCCTCCACTTT. Protein sequence: CASSVGTVDSPLHF.

This chain joins TRBV25-1 and TRBJ1-6; D perhaps matches TRBD1 (5 bases). CDR1 is MGHDK and CDR2 is SYGVNS in the germline V gene. This CDR3 has 16 amino acids. V lost 1 base to trimming and J lost 13 bases, with 20 bases between them. CDR3 region: CASSESQGPPDNPLHF. The CDR3 nucleotides are TGTGCCAGCAGTGAATCCCAGGGCCCTCCGGATAATCCCCTCCACTTT.

The chain is built from TRBV24-1 and TRBJ2-3; possible D gene TRBD2, 5 bases. CDR3 length: 13 residues. The germline V gene encodes CDR1 KGHDR and CDR2 SFDVKD. V was cut by 9 bases and J by 1 base, with 10 bases left in between. CDR3 DNA: TGTGCCACCGAGGCGCGGGGCACAGATACGCAGTATTTT. This codes for CATEARGTDTQYF.

This chain connects TRBV11-2 to TRBJ2-1, with D uncertain. The CDR3 length is 12 residues. Germline CDR1 is SGHAT and CDR2 is FQNNGV. Trimming cost V 5 bases and J 10 bases, with 12 bases left between them. The CDR3 protein is CASSGSLWEQFF. CDR3 coding DNA: TGTGCCAGCAGCGGGTCGCTATGGGAGCAGTTCTTC.